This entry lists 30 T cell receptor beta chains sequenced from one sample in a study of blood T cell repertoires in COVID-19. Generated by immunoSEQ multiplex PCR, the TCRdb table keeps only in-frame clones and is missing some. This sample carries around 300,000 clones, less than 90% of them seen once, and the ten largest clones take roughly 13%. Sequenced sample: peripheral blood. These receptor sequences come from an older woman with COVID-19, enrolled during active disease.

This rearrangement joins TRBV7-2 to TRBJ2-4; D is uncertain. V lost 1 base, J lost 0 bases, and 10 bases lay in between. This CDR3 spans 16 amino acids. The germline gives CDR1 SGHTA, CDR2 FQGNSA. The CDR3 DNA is TGTGCCAGCAGCTTAGAAGAGATCCTAGCCAAAAACATTCAGTACTTC. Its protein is CASSLEEILAKNIQYF.

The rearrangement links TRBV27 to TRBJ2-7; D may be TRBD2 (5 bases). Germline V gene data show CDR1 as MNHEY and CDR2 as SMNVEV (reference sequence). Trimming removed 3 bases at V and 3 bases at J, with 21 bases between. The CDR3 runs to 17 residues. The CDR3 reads CASSFRSPGSRDYEQYF. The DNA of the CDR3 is TGTGCCAGCAGTTTTCGAAGTCCGGGATCCCGGGACTACGAGCAGTACTTC.

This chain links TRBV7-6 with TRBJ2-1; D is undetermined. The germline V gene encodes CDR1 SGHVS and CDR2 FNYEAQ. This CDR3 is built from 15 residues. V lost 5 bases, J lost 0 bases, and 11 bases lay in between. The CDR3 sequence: CASSLFLSSYNEQFF. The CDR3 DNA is TGTGCCAGCAGCCTATTCCTGAGCTCCTACAATGAGCAGTTCTTC.

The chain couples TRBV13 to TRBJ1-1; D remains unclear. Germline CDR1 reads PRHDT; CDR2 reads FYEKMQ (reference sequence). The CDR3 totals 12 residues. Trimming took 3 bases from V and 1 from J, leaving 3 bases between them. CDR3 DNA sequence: TGTGCCAGCAGCTTCAAGAACACTGAAGCTTTCTTT. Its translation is CASSFKNTEAFF.

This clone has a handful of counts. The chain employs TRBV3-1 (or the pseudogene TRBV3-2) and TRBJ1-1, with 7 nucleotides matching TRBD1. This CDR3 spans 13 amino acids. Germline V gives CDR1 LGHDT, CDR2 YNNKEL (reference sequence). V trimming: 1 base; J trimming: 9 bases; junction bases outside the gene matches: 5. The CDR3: CASSQAGGGKAFF. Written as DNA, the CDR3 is TGTGCCAGCAGCCAAGCGGGAGGGGGCAAAGCTTTCTTT.

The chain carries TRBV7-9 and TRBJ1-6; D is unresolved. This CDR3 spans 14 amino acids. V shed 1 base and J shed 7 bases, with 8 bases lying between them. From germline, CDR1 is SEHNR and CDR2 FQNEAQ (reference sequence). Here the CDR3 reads CASSLEQKNSPLHF. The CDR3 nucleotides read TGTGCCAGCAGCTTAGAACAGAAGAATTCACCCCTCCACTTT.

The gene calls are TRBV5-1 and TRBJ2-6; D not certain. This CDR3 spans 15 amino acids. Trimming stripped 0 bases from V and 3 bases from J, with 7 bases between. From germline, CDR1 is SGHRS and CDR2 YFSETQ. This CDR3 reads CASSLVAFGANVLTF. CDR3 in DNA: TGCGCCAGCAGCTTGGTGGCATTTGGGGCCAACGTCCTGACTTTC.

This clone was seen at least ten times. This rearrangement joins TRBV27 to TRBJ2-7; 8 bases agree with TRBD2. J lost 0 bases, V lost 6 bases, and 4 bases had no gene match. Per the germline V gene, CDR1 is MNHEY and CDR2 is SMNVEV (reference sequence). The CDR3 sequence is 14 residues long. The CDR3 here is CASRLLAASYEQYF. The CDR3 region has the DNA TGTGCCAGCAGACTACTAGCGGCCTCCTACGAGCAGTACTTC.

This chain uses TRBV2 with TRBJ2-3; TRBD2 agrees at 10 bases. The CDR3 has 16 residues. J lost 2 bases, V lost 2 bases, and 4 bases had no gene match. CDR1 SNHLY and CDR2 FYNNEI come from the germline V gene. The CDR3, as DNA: TGTGCCAGCAGTGAACTAGCGGGGGAGGTCACAGATACGCAGTATTTT. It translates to CASSELAGEVTDTQYF.

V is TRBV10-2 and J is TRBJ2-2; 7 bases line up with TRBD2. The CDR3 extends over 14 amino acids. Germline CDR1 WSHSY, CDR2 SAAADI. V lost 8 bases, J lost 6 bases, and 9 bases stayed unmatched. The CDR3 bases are TGCGCCAGCCGCTCCTGGGGGGGGGCCGGGGAGCTGTTTTTT. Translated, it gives CASRSWGGAGELFF.

CDR3 amino acids: CASSRGTGEGYTF. The CDR3 DNA sequence: TGTGCCAGCAGCCGAGGGACAGGGGAAGGCTACACCTTC. The genes are TRBV7-2 and TRBJ1-2; 10 bases fit TRBD1. Trimming cost V 5 bases and J 8 bases; bases outside gene matches: 5. The CDR3 runs to 13 residues. Looked up from germline, CDR1 is SGHTA and CDR2 is FQGNSA.

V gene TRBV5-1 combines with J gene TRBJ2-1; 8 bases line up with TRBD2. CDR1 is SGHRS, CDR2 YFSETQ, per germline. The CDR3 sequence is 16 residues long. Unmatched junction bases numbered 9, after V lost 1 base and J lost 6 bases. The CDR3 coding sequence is TGCGCCAGCAGCTTGTTAGGGGCGGGGGGTGCCAATGAGCAGTTCTTC. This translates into CASSLLGAGGANEQFF.

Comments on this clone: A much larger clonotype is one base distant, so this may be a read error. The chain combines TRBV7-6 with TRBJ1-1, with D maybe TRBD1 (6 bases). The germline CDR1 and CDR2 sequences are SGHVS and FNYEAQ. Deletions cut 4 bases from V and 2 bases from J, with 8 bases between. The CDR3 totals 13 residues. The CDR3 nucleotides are TGTGCCAGCAGCTCACAGGGCAACACTGAAGCTTTCTTT. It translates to CASSSQGNTEAFF.

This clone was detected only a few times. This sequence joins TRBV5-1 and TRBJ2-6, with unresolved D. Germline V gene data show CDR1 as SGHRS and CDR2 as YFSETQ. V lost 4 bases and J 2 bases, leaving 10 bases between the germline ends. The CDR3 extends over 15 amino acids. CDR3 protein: CASSERRTGANVLTF. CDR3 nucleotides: TGCGCCAGCAGCGAGCGTAGGACTGGGGCCAACGTCCTGACTTTC.

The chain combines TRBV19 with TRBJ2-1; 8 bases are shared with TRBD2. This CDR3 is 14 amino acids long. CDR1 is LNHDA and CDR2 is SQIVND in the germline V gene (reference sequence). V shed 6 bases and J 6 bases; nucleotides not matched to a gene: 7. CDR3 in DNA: TGTGCCAGTAGGACGGGGGGGAGGGTCAATGAGCAGTTCTTC. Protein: CASRTGGRVNEQFF.

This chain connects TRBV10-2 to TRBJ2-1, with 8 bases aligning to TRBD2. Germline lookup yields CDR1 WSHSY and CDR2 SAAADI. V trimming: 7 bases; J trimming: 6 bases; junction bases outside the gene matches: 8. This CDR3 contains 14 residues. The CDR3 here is CASNGRGGTNEQFF. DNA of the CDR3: TGCGCCAGCAATGGACGGGGGGGGACCAATGAGCAGTTCTTC.

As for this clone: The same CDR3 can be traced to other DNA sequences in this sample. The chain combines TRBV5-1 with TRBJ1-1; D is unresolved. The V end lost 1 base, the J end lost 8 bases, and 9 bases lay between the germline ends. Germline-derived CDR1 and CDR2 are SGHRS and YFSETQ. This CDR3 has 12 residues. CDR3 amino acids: CASSLTGTEAFF. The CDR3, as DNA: TGCGCCAGCAGCTTGACGGGTACCGAAGCTTTCTTT.

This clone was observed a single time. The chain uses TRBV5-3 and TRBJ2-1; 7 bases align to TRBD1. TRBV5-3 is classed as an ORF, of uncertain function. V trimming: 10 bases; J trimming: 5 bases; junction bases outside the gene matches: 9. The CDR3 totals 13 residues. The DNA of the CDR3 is TGTGCCCACCTATTGACAGGGAACAATGAGCAGTTCTTC. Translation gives CAHLLTGNNEQFF.

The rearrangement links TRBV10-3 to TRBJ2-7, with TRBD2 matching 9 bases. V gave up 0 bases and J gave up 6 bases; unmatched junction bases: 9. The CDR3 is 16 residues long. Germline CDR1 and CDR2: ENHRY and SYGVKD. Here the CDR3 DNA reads TGTGCCATCAGTGAGTCTCTAGCGGGGTTCCGCCGCGAGCAGTACTTC. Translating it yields CAISESLAGFRREQYF.

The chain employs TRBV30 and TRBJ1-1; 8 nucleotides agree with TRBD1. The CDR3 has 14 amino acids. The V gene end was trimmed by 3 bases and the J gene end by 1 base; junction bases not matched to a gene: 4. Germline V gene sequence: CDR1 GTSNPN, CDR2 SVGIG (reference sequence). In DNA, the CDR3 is TGTGCCTGGAGAAAAACAGGGGGGAACACTGAAGCTTTCTTT. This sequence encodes CAWRKTGGNTEAFF.

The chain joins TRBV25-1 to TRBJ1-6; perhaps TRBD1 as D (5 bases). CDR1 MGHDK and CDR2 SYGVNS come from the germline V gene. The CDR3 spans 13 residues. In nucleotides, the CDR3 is TGTGCTGCGGGGGGTTCAACGAATTCACCCCTCCACTTT. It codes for CAAGGSTNSPLHF.

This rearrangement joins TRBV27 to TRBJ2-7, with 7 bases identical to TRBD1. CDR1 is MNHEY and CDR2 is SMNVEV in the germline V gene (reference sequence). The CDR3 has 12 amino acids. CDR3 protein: CVRQGSSYEQYF. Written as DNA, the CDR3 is TGTGTGAGACAGGGATCCTCCTACGAGCAGTACTTC.

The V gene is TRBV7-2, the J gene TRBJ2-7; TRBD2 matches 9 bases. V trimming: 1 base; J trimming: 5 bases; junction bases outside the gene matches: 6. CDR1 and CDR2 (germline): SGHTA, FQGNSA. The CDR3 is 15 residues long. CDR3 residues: CASSLVGGGADEQYF. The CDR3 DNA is TGTGCCAGCAGCTTAGTCGGCGGGGGGGCCGACGAGCAGTACTTC.

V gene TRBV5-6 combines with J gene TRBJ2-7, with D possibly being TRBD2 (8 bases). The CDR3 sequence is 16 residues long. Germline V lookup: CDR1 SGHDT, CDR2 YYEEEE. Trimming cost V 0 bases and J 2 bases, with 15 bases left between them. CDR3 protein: CASSLAGRGRTYEQYF. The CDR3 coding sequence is TGTGCCAGCAGCTTGGCCGGGAGGGGGCGTACCTACGAGCAGTACTTC.

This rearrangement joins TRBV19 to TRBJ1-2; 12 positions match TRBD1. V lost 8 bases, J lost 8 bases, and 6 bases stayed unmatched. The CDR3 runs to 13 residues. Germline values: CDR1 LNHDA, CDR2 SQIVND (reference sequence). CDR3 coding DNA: TGTGCCAGTGAGGGACAGGGGGCGCGAGGCTACACCTTC. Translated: CASEGQGARGYTF.

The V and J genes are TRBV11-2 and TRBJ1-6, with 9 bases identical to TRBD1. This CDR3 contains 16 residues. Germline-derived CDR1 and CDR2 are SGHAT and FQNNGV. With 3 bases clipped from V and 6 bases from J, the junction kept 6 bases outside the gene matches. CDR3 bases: TGTGCCAGCAGCTTGGGGGACAGGGCATTTAATTCACCCCTCCACTTT. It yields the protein CASSLGDRAFNSPLHF.

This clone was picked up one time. CDR3 coding DNA: TGTGCCAGTACTAGGGGGCCGAGCGGGGAGCTGTTTTTT. It translates to CASTRGPSGELFF. V is TRBV19 and J is TRBJ2-2; 7 bases align to TRBD1. Germline CDR1 LNHDA, CDR2 SQIVND (reference sequence). CDR3 length equals 13 residues. The J segment lost 7 bases and the V segment lost 7 bases, leaving 6 bases of the junction unmatched.

The CDR3 sequence: CATSDTTGTGSYEQYF. The CDR3 bases are TGTGCCACCAGTGATACCACCGGGACAGGGAGCTACGAGCAGTACTTC. The chain is built from TRBV24-1 and TRBJ2-7, with 9 bases that match TRBD1. Germline V gene sequence: CDR1 KGHDR, CDR2 SFDVKD. Germline trimming cut 3 bases from V and 3 bases from J; bases unmatched to any gene: 8. The CDR3 covers 16 residues.

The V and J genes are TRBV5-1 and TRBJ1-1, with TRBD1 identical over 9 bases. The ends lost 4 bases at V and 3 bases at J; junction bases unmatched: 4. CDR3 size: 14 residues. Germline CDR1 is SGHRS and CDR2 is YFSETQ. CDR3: CASSPWDRDTEAFF. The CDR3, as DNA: TGCGCCAGCAGCCCCTGGGACAGGGACACTGAAGCTTTCTTT. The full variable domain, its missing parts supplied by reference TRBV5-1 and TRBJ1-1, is KAGVTQTPRYLIKTRGQQVTLSCSPISGHRSVSWYQQTPGQGLQFLFEYFSETQRNKGNFPGRFSGRQFSNSRSEMNVSTLELGDSALYLCASSPWDRDTEAFFGQGTRLTVV.

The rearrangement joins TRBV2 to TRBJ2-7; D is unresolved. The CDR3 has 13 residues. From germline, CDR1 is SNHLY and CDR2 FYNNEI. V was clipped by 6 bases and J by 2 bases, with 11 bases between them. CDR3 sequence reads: CASRTTVTYEQYF. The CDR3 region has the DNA TGTGCCAGCAGAACCACTGTTACCTACGAGCAGTACTTC.